The rows below give T cell receptor beta chains drawn from one sample of a study of blood T cell repertoires in COVID-19. TCRdb keeps only in-frame clones here, not all; method: immunoSEQ multiplex PCR. Among about 110,000 clones listed, approximately 84% were seen once. The sequenced sample was peripheral blood. All receptors come from a human donor in a cohort sampled during active COVID-19. CDR3s include the opening cysteine and the closing phenylalanine or tryptophan. A D gene is named only where the DNA matches it firmly. Not every row has a clone size; where given, it reads once, few, many or a size class.

V	D	size	J	CDR3	DNA
TRBV6-2/TRBV6-3	NA	NA	TRBJ2-5	CASSRVTGQETQYF	TGTGCCAGCAGCCGGGTGACTGGGCAAGAGACCCAGTACTTC
TRBV2	NA	NA	TRBJ1-5	CASSELHLGQPQHF	TGTGCCAGCAGTGAACTTCACCTCGGGCAGCCCCAGCATTTT
TRBV6-6	NA	once	TRBJ1-1	CASSYGSGDAFF	TGTGCCAGCAGTTACGGGTCAGGGGATGCTTTCTTT
TRBV6-1	TRBD1	few	TRBJ2-1	CASSDRTGGGFRQFF	TGTGCCAGCAGTGACAGGACAGGGGGCGGTTTTCGGCAGTTCTTC
TRBV5-1	TRBD2	NA	TRBJ2-3	CASSAIAGGLNTQYF	TGCGCCAGCAGCGCAATAGCGGGGGGGCTGAATACGCAGTATTTT
TRBV12-5	NA	NA	TRBJ1-2	CASGTWTAGQRGYTF	TGTGCTAGTGGTACATGGACAGCCGGGCAGCGAGGCTACACCTTC
TRBV19	TRBD2	NA	TRBJ2-7	CASSRTSGSYEQYF	TGTGCCAGTAGTAGGACTAGCGGATCCTACGAGCAGTACTTC
TRBV11-3	TRBD1	NA	TRBJ2-3	CASSLVDRGTQYF	TGTGCCAGCAGCTTAGTCGACAGGGGGACGCAGTATTTT
TRBV7-9	TRBD1	few	TRBJ1-5	CASSFTGDSNQPQHF	TGTGCCAGCAGCTTCACAGGGGACTCAAATCAGCCCCAGCATTTT
TRBV19	NA	NA	TRBJ1-2	CASTGWSSYTF	TGTGCCAGTACAGGGTGGAGTAGCTACACCTTC
TRBV18	TRBD1	NA	TRBJ1-6	CASRPGDRIDSPLHF	TGTGCCAGCCGTCCCGGGGACAGGATAGATTCACCCCTCCACTTT
TRBV5-6	NA	NA	TRBJ1-6	CASSLASSYNSPLHF	TGTGCCAGCAGCTTGGCGAGCTCCTATAATTCACCCCTCCACTTT
TRBV9	NA	NA	TRBJ2-7	CASSPTLASEQYF	TGTGCCAGCAGCCCAACACTAGCAAGCGAGCAGTACTTC
TRBV2	NA	few	TRBJ1-6	CASCTVGNSPLHF	TGTGCCAGTTGCACAGTGGGTAATTCACCCCTCCACTTT
TRBV11-2	NA	NA	TRBJ1-3	CASSPGVGYFSGNTIYF	TGTGCCAGCAGCCCAGGGGTCGGTTATTTCTCTGGAAACACCATATATTTT
TRBV10-3	TRBD1	NA	TRBJ1-1	CAISELTGGLTEAFF	TGTGCCATCAGTGAGCTGACAGGGGGACTCACTGAAGCTTTCTTT
TRBV10-3	NA	NA	TRBJ1-3	CAISGSGQPGNTIYF	TGTGCCATCAGTGGGTCGGGACAACCTGGAAACACCATATATTTT
TRBV29-1	TRBD1	NA	TRBJ1-2	CSETGAPNYGYTF	TGCAGCGAGACAGGGGCGCCTAACTATGGCTACACCTTC
TRBV2	NA	NA	TRBJ1-1	CASSGFVVPGDTEAFF	TGTGCCAGCAGTGGGTTTGTGGTCCCCGGGGACACTGAAGCTTTCTTT
TRBV19	NA	NA	TRBJ1-1	CASSTMGSRTKAFF	TGTGCCAGTAGTACCATGGGTAGCCGTACAAAAGCTTTCTTT